This T cell receptor (beta chain) was sequenced for a study of technical replicates of blood from a handful of donors (dated by TCRdb to about 2017). From a lookup of the germline V gene, CDR1 and CDR2 are SGHTA and FQGNSA. From the cysteine through the phenylalanine, the CDR3 covers 15 amino acids. The CDR3 DNA has 45 bases and is translated from base 1. At the junction V is shortened by 4 bases and J by 0 bases, with 13 bases in between. Library construction relied on the immunoSEQ multiplex PCR assay. Entries here come from immuneACCESS through TCRdb and include only in-frame sequences with V and J called. Some clones fail to appear in such tables; in the studies checked, an unresolved V gene covers under half of the shortfall, and the cause of the remainder is unknown. The sample yields 75,000 to 100,000 clones; roughly 96% were counted once. About 0.39% of the sample is held by the ten biggest clonotypes.

About this clone: Its antigen remains undetermined. Per-base quality was not reported, and no clone a single base away is much larger than it.

The V and J segments used are TRBV7-2 and TRBJ2-7, and perhaps TRBD1 as D gene, on 6 matching bases. Sequenced: T cells isolated from PBMCs. This TCR was recovered from a human donor in good health. This receptor carries the CDR3 CASSWGPDTSYEQYF. Here is the DNA: TGTGCCAGCAGCTGGGGGCCGGATACCTCCTACGAGCAGTACTTC.